This T cell receptor (beta chain) was sequenced in a study of blood T cells in healthy people across ages. With a J-beta primer mix and a sample-barcoded 5' primer, a second PCR ran roughly 6 to 11 cycles. Each TCR beta cDNA got a 12-nucleotide random molecular identifier. Every sample produced at least 2.5 million CDR3-containing paired-end reads. A single record per CDR3 protein comes from TCRdb applying MiXCR to the 5' RACE reads. This table holds hundreds of thousands of distinct CDR3 sequences, about 55% found once. The CDR3 is 12 amino acids. Looked up from germline, CDR1 is LGHNT and CDR2 is FRNRAP. V was pared by 5 bases and J by 9 bases, with 11 bases between. Samples each had at least 5.5 micrograms of total RNA extracted.

This chain connects TRBV12-5 to TRBJ2-1; a weak D match, TRBD1 (5 bases). Sequenced material: blood. This TCR was recovered from a man between 60 and 75 years old in good health. In DNA, the CDR3 is TGTGCTAGTGGTACCAGGGCCGGTGAGCAGTTCTTC. It specifies CASGTRAGEQFF.